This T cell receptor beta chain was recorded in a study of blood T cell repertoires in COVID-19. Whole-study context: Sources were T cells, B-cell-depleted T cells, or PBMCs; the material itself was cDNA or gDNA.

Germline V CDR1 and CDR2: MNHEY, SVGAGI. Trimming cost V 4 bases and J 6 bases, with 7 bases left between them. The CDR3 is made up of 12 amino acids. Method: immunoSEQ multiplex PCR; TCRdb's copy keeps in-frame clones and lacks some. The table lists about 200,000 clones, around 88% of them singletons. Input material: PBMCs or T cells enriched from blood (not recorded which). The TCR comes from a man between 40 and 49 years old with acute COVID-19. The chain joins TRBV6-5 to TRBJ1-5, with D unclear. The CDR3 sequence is CASSSAGQPQHF. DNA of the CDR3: TGTGCCAGCAGTTCGGCGGGTCAGCCCCAGCATTTT.